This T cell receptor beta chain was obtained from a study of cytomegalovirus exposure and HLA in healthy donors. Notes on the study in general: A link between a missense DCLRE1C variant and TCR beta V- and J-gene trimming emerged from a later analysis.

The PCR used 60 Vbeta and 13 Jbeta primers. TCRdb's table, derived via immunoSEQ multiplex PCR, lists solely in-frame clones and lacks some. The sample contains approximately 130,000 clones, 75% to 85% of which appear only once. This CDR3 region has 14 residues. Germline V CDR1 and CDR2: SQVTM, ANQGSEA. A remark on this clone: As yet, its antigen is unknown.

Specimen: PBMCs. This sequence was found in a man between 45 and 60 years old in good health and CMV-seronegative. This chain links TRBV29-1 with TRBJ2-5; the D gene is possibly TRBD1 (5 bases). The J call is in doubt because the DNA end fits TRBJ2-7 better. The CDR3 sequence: CSVDSQGPTYEQYF. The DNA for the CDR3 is TGCAGCGTTGATTCGCAGGGCCCTACCTACGAGCAGTACTTC.